The present T cell receptor (beta chain) was sequenced within a study of cytotoxic CD8 clonotypes in ibrutinib-treated CLL. Across the whole study: Responses: around 24 partial, 2 complete; after median roughly 68 months, about 15 stayed remitted, around 12 progressed.

CDR3 length: 12 residues. The J segment lost 4 bases and the V segment lost 11 bases, leaving 7 bases of the junction unmatched. Germline V gives CDR1 MDHEN, CDR2 SYDVKM. Method: immunoSEQ multiplex PCR; TCRdb's copy keeps in-frame clones and lacks some. The data show about 140,000 clones, about 75% seen once. This receptor was identified in a human donor with chronic lymphocytic leukemia. This chain links TRBV28 with TRBJ1-2; 7 nucleotides match TRBD1. The specimen comprised PBMCs, sampled after 24 months of ibrutinib treatment. Written as DNA, the CDR3 is TGTGCCGGCTGGACAGGAGCCTATGGCTACACCTTC. This sequence encodes CAGWTGAYGYTF.